This T cell receptor beta chain was documented in a study of T cell responses to AZD1222 COVID-19 vaccine. Assay: immunoSEQ multiplex PCR; the TCRdb copy retains only in-frame clones and omits some. The table lists some 82,000 clones, just under 90% of them singletons. The receptor was isolated from an adult in good health. Sequencing was performed on peripheral blood, taken on day 0 of AZD1222 vaccination.

CDR3 DNA: TGTGCCACCAGTGGAAGTATATCTTCTAACTATGGCTACACCTTC. It specifies CATSGSISSNYGYTF. This chain uses TRBV16 with TRBJ1-2, with D hard to call. The CDR3 has 15 amino acids. The germline V and J ends were trimmed by 10 bases and 0 bases, with 18 bases remaining between them. Germline-derived CDR1 and CDR2 are KGHSY and FQNENV. Filled out from reference TRBV16 and TRBJ1-2, the complete variable domain reads GEEVAQTPKHLVRGEGQKAKLYCAPIKGHSYVFWYQQVLKNEFKFLISFQNENVFDETGMPKERFSAKCLPNSPCSLEIQATKLEDSAVYFCATSGSISSNYGYTFGSGTRLTVV.